The next 19 T cell receptor beta chains were all read from a single sample in a study of control samples from healthy donors and cancer patients. Clones were read by immunoSEQ multiplex PCR, and TCRdb kept only the in-frame ones, dropping some. The sample carries 150,000 or so clones, about 90% recorded once. The sequencing sample was made of blood. All receptors come from a woman in her thirties in good health.

CDR3 sequence: CATSVPSGRDNEQFF. The CDR3 nucleotides are TGTGCCACCAGTGTCCCTAGCGGGAGGGATAATGAGCAGTTCTTC. The genes are TRBV24-1 and TRBJ2-1; 12 bases align to TRBD2. CDR3 length: 15 amino acids. CDR1 KGHDR and CDR2 SFDVKD come from the germline V gene. The junction had 5 bases not matched to a gene; V was cut back by 5 bases and J by 7 bases.

V gene TRBV30 combines with J gene TRBJ1-1; a weak D match, TRBD1 (5 bases). V was pared by 2 bases and J by 11 bases, with 15 bases between. The CDR3 is 12 residues long. Germline CDR1 is GTSNPN and CDR2 is SVGIG (reference sequence). This CDR3 is CAWSRGDPRAFF. CDR3 DNA sequence: TGTGCCTGGAGTCGAGGGGATCCTAGGGCTTTCTTT. Full variable domain (outside the CDR3, taken from reference TRBV30 and TRBJ1-1): SQTIHQWPATLVQPVGSPLSLECTVEGTSNPNLYWYRQAAGRGLQLLFYSVGIGQISSEVPQNLSASRPQDRQFILSSKKLLLSDSGFYLCAWSRGDPRAFFGQGTRLTVV.

This chain uses TRBV7-2 with TRBJ2-6; D might be TRBD2 (6 bases). This CDR3 contains 15 residues. Germline CDR1 is SGHTA and CDR2 is FQGNSA. Trimming cost V 7 bases and J 4 bases, with 14 bases left between them. The CDR3 DNA reads as TGTGCCAGCACCTTTCGGGGAGGAGGGGCCAACGTCCTGACTTTC. Translation: CASTFRGGGANVLTF.

The chain recombines TRBV5-6 with TRBJ2-1; D not certain. The germline CDR1 and CDR2 sequences are SGHDT and YYEEEE. The length of the CDR3 is 13 residues. The germline V and J ends were trimmed by 1 base and 6 bases, with 8 bases remaining between them. The CDR3 loop reads CASSLIEANEQFF. In DNA, the CDR3 is TGTGCCAGCAGCTTGATAGAGGCCAATGAGCAGTTCTTC.

The chain is built from TRBV7-9 and TRBJ1-6; D is unclear. V dropped 5 bases and J dropped 6 bases, with 17 bases sitting between them. CDR1 SEHNR and CDR2 FQNEAQ come from the germline V gene (reference sequence). The CDR3 is 16 residues long. The CDR3 DNA is TGTGCCAGCAGCCCCGGGCCCTTGGGGAGTAATTCACCCCTCCACTTT. Translation gives CASSPGPLGSNSPLHF.

The V and J genes are TRBV20-1 and TRBJ2-7, with D maybe TRBD2 (5 bases). Trimming took off 8 bases at V and 3 bases at J, with 8 bases between the two ends. Germline CDR1 is DFQATT and CDR2 is SNEGSKA (reference sequence). The CDR3 runs to 10 residues. CDR3 in amino acids: CSTGYYEQYF. CDR3 coding DNA: TGCAGTACGGGGTACTACGAGCAGTACTTC.

The chain recombines TRBV13 with TRBJ2-3; 10 bases fit TRBD2. The V gene's germline CDR1 is PRHDT and CDR2 FYEKMQ (reference sequence). This CDR3 contains 16 residues. V dropped 0 bases and J dropped 2; count of bases not matched to a gene: 2. The CDR3 nucleotides are TGTGCCAGCAGCTTAGGCGGACTAGCGGCCACAGATACGCAGTATTTT. It codes for CASSLGGLAATDTQYF.

The chain employs TRBV6-2 or TRBV6-3 and TRBJ1-1; 7 positions agree with TRBD1. Trimming took 3 bases from V and 6 from J; bases not matched to a gene: 4. The CDR3 totals 13 residues. Germline CDR1 reads MNHEY; CDR2 reads SVGEGT. In DNA form, the CDR3 reads TGTGCCAGCAGTTATGGGACAGCCCCTGAAGCTTTCTTT. This encodes CASSYGTAPEAFF.

V and J are TRBV3-1 (or the pseudogene TRBV3-2) and TRBJ1-1; D uncertain. The CDR3 length is 14 residues. V was pared by 0 bases and J by 1 base, with 6 bases between. The germline V gene has CDR1 LGHDT and CDR2 YNNKEL (reference sequence). The chain's CDR3 is CASSQEPGNTEAFF. The DNA of the CDR3 is TGTGCCAGCAGCCAAGAGCCAGGGAACACTGAAGCTTTCTTT.

The rearrangement links TRBV28 to TRBJ1-5, with D perhaps matching TRBD1 (5 bases). The ends were cut back, 11 bases at V and 2 bases at J, with 10 bases in the middle. From germline, CDR1 is MDHEN and CDR2 SYDVKM. The CDR3 consists of 12 residues. CDR3 loop: CAGGYGNQPQHF. CDR3 nucleotides: TGTGCCGGGGGATACGGCAATCAGCCCCAGCATTTT.

The rearrangement joins TRBV2 to TRBJ1-5; D perhaps matches TRBD1 (5 bases). V was cut by 8 bases and J by 0 bases, with 14 bases left in between. The CDR3 runs to 15 residues. Germline values: CDR1 SNHLY, CDR2 FYNNEI. CDR3 protein: CASVRQINSNQPQHF. CDR3 in DNA: TGTGCCAGCGTCAGACAGATAAATAGCAATCAGCCCCAGCATTTT.

This sequence joins TRBV2 and TRBJ2-4; D uncertain. The CDR3 contains 13 residues. The germline V and J ends were trimmed by 2 bases and 7 bases, with 9 bases remaining between them. Germline CDR1 reads SNHLY; CDR2 reads FYNNEI. DNA of the CDR3: TGTGCCAGCAGTGAATTCCTGGAGAACATTCAGTACTTC. Its translation: CASSEFLENIQYF.

V usage is TRBV7-9 and J usage is TRBJ2-7; D is perhaps TRBD1 (5 bases). The germline V gene has CDR1 SEHNR and CDR2 FQNEAQ (reference sequence). CDR3 length: 13 residues. Between the trimmed V and J ends, which lost 4 bases and 3 bases, there was a span of 10 bases. The CDR3 nucleotides read TGTGCCAGCAGCTCCAGGGTGGTCTACGAGCAGTACTTC. It translates to CASSSRVVYEQYF.

The chain uses TRBV28 and TRBJ2-3, with D uncertain. The CDR3 sequence is 16 residues long. Trimming removed 1 base at V and 2 bases at J, with 13 bases between. Germline lookup yields CDR1 MDHEN and CDR2 SYDVKM. The CDR3 bases are TGTGCCAGCAGTTTATTCGGACGGGCCTACACAGATACGCAGTATTTT. Translating it yields CASSLFGRAYTDTQYF.

V and J are TRBV6-5 and TRBJ1-5; the match to TRBD1 covers 7 bases. The germline V gene encodes CDR1 MNHEY and CDR2 SVGAGI. The CDR3 extends over 15 amino acids. V lost 0 bases, J lost 1 base, and 0 bases stayed unmatched. The CDR3: CASSYSTGSNQPQHF. The CDR3 DNA follows: TGTGCCAGCAGTTACTCGACAGGGAGCAATCAGCCCCAGCATTTT.

The rearrangement links TRBV7-3 to TRBJ2-7; 10 nucleotides align to TRBD1. Trimming removed 5 bases from V and 6 bases from J; junction bases left unmatched: 4. Germline V gene data show CDR1 as SGHTA and CDR2 as FQGTGA. This CDR3 region has 13 residues. The CDR3 is CASSLGTGAEQYF. The CDR3 coding sequence is TGTGCCAGCAGCCTAGGGACAGGGGCCGAGCAGTACTTC.

V and J are TRBV9 and TRBJ2-7, with 7 bases aligning to TRBD1. V shed 1 base, J shed 7 bases, and the junction held 11 bases outside the gene matches. The CDR3 totals 15 residues. The germline V gene encodes CDR1 SGDLS and CDR2 YYNGEE. The CDR3 DNA is TGTGCCAGCAGCGTACTCGGGAACAGGGGAGATGAGCAGTACTTC. It is translated as CASSVLGNRGDEQYF. Supplemented by reference TRBV9 and TRBJ2-7, the full variable domain reads DSGVTQTPKHLITATGQRVTLRCSPRSGDLSVYWYQQSLDQGLQFLIQYYNGEERAKGNILERFSAQQFPDLHSELNLSSLELGDSALYFCASSVLGNRGDEQYFGPGTRLTVT.

This clone appeared once. The CDR3 region is CASSPIAGGTDTQYF. The CDR3 nucleotides read TGTGCCAGCAGTCCCATAGCGGGGGGCACAGATACGCAGTATTTT. The chain couples TRBV6-5 to TRBJ2-3; 9 bases fit TRBD2. The CDR3 has 15 residues. V lost 5 bases to trimming and J lost 1 base; unmatched junction nucleotides: 4. CDR1 and CDR2 from the germline V gene are MNHEY and SVGAGI.

This sequence joins TRBV27 and TRBJ2-3; D is possibly TRBD1 (5 bases). The CDR3 length is 15 residues. Germline CDR1 is MNHEY and CDR2 is SMNVEV (reference sequence). Trimming pared 6 bases from V and 1 base from J, leaving 14 bases between. The DNA of the CDR3 is TGTGCCAGCAGCCCCATTAGGGGCGGCACAGATACGCAGTATTTT. Protein sequence: CASSPIRGGTDTQYF.